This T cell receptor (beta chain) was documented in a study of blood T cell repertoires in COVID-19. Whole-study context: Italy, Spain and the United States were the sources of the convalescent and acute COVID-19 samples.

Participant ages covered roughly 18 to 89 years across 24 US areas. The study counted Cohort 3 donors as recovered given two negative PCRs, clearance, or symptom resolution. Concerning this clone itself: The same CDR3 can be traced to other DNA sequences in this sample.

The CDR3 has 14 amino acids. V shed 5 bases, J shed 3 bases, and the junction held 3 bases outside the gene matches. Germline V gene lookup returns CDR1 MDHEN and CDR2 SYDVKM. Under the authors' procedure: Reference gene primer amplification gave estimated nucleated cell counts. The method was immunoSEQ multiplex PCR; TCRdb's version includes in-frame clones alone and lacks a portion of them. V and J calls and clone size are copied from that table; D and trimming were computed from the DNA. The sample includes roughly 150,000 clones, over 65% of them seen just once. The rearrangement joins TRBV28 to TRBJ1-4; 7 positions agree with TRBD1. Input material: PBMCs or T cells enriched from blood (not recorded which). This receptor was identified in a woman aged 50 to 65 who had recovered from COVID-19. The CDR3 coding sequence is TGTGCCAGCAGTCCAGGGGGACCTAATGAAAAACTGTTTTTT. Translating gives CASSPGGPNEKLFF.